This T cell receptor beta chain was recovered during a study of T-cell memory formation after mild COVID-19. This CDR3 contains 15 residues. V lost 3 bases to trimming and J lost 5 bases, with 17 bases between them. The germline CDR1 and CDR2 sequences are DFQATT and SNEGSKA (reference sequence). In TCRdb, the 5' RACE reads were re-called with MiXCR into one record per CDR3 protein. Here the sample spans about 470,000 distinct CDR3 sequences, around 27% being singletons. This receptor was obtained from an adult woman who had mild COVID-19 (a few samples of this study predate the infection). Cell type and time point are not known. Material: PBMCs or a T cell subset sorted from them (not recorded which). The rearrangement joins TRBV20-1 to TRBJ2-1; D may be TRBD2 (7 bases). The CDR3 coding sequence is TGCAGTGCTAGTCGGCGGGGGCTAGCGAACAATGAGCAGTTCTTC. Its translation: CSASRRGLANNEQFF.